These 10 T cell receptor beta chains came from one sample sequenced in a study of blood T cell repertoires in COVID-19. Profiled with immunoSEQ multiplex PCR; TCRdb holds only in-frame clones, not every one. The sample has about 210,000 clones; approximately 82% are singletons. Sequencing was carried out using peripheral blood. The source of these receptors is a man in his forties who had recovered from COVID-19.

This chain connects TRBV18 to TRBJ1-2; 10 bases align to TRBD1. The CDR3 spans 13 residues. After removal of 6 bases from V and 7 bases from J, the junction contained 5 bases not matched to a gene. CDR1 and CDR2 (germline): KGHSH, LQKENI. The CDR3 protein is CASSWDRGGGYTF. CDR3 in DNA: TGTGCCAGCTCCTGGGACAGGGGCGGTGGCTACACCTTC.

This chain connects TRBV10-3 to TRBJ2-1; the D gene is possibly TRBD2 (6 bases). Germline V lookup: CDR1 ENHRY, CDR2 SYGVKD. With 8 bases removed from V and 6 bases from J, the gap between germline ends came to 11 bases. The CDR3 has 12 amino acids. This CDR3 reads CAIGGTSNEQFF. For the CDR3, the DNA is TGTGCCATCGGGGGGACCTCCAATGAGCAGTTCTTC.

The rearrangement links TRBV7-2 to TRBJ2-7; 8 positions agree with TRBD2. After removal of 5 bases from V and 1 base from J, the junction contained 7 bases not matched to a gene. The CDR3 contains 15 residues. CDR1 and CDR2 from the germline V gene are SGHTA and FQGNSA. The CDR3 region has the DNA TGTGCCAGCAGCCCCCAAGGCGGGGGGTCCTACGAGCAGTACTTC. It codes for CASSPQGGGSYEQYF.

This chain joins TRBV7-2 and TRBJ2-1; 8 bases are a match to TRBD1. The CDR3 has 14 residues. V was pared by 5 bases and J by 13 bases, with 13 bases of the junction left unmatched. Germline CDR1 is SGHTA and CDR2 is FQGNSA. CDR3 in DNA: TGTGCCAGCAGCCTCACGCGACAGGGGCTGGGTCAGTTCTTC. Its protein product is CASSLTRQGLGQFF.

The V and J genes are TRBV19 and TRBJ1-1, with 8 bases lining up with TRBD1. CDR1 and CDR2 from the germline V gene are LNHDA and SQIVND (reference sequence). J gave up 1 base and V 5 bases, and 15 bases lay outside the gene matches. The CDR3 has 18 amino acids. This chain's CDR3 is CASSLGQGYLGGNTEAFF. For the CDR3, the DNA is TGTGCCAGTAGTCTCGGACAGGGCTACCTCGGGGGGAACACTGAAGCTTTCTTT. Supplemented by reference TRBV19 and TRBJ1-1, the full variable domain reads DGGITQSPKYLFRKEGQNVTLSCEQNLNHDAMYWYRQDPGQGLRLIYYSQIVNDFQKGDIAEGYSVSREKKESFPLTVTSAQKNPTAFYLCASSLGQGYLGGNTEAFFGQGTRLTVV.

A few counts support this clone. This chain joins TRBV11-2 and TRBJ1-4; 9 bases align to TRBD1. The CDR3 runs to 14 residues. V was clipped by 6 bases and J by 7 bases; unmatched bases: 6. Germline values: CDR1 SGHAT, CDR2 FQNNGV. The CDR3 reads CASRQQGAGEKLFF. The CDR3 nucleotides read TGTGCCAGCAGGCAACAGGGGGCCGGTGAAAAACTGTTTTTT.

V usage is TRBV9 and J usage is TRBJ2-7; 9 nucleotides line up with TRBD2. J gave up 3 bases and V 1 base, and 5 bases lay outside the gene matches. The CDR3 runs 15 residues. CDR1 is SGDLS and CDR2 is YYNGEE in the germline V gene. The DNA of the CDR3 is TGTGCCAGCAGCGTAATGGCTAGCGGGAACTACGAGCAGTACTTC. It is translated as CASSVMASGNYEQYF.

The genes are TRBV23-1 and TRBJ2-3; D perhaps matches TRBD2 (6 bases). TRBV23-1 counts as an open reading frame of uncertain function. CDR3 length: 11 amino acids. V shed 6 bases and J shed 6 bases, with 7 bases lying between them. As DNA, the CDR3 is TGCGCCAGCAGGGGAGGTGATACGCAGTATTTT. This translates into CASRGGDTQYF.

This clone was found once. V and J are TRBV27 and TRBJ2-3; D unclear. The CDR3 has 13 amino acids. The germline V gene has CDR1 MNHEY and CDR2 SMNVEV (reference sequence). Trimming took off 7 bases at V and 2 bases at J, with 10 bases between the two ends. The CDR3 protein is CASIHSNTDTQYF. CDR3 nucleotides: TGTGCCAGCATACACAGCAACACAGATACGCAGTATTTT.

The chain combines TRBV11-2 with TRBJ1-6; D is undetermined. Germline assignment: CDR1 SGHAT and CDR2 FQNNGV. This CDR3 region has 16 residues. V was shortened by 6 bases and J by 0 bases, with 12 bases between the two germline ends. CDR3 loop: CASRRLRNSYNSPLHF. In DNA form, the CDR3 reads TGTGCCAGCAGGCGCTTGCGGAACTCCTATAATTCACCCCTCCACTTT.